The 22 T cell receptor beta chains given below trace back to one sample, sequenced in a study of T cells in women clearing cervical HPV infection. Only in-frame clones appear in the TCRdb table, and some are missing; sequencing was by immunoSEQ multiplex PCR. The sample data list fewer than 30,000 clones. Source material: blood buffy coat. The source of these receptors is a woman aged 18 to 75 with a cervical HPV16 infection that either progressed to CIN3+ or cleared (not recorded which).

With respect to this clone: With the read ending 3 residues before the CDR3 end, the germline J gene is used to fill in that end. The chain couples TRBV27 to TRBJ1-2, with D maybe TRBD1 (6 bases). Germline loops: CDR1 MNHEY, CDR2 SMNVEV (reference sequence). The CDR3 is 14 amino acids. Incomplete CDR3 DNA: TGTGCCAGCAGTTTATCGGACAGCTACAATGAC. Its protein product is CASSLSDSYND. The entire CDR3 is CASSLSDSYNDYTF.

As to this clone: The read ends 3 residues before the CDR3 terminus; that terminus is restored from the germline J gene. This chain links TRBV2 with TRBJ1-2, with 10 nucleotides matching TRBD1. Germline-derived CDR1 and CDR2 are SNHLY and FYNNEI. This CDR3 has 16 residues. CDR3 sequence: CASSEESGTGDRGYTF. The DNA read from the CDR3 is TGTGCCAGCAGTGAAGAAAGTGGGACAGGGGATCGCGGC.

Of note for this clone: The CDR3 is cut off 3 residues early in the read; its end comes from the germline J gene. The rearrangement joins TRBV30 to TRBJ2-2, with 14 positions matching TRBD2. Looked up from germline, CDR1 is GTSNPN and CDR2 is SVGIG (reference sequence). After removal of 7 bases from V and 5 bases from J, the junction contained 9 bases not matched to a gene. The CDR3 totals 16 residues. Here the CDR3 reads CASGLAGAPGTGELFF. CDR3 DNA (partial): TGTGCCTCGGGACTAGCGGGAGCTCCTGGGACCGGGGAG.

Comment on this clone: The read gets to within 3 residues of the CDR3 end, and the germline J gene fills in the rest. V gene TRBV20-1 combines with J gene TRBJ2-5; 8 bases are a match to TRBD2. With V trimmed by 3 bases and J by 5 bases, 26 bases remained unmatched. Germline V CDR1 and CDR2: DFQATT, SNEGSKA (reference sequence). The CDR3 has 20 residues. The sequenced CDR3 bases are TGCAGTGCTAGCCCCATACCTCCTCGACGACGGGGGGGCGCTTTGGAGACC. Amino acids: CSASPIPPRRRGGALET. In full, the CDR3 reads CSASPIPPRRRGGALETQYF.

Comment on this clone: The sequence runs out 3 residues before the end of the CDR3; the remainder is reconstructed from the germline J gene. V is TRBV4-2 and J is TRBJ2-1, with 8 bases that match TRBD2. Germline assignment: CDR1 LGHNA and CDR2 YNFKEQ. V shed 2 bases and J 6 bases; nucleotides not matched to a gene: 9. The CDR3 consists of 16 residues. CDR3: CASSQNERELSNEQFF. The sequenced part of the CDR3 DNA is TGTGCCAGCAGCCAAAATGAGCGGGAGCTCTCCAATGAG.

A word on this clone: The read stops 3 residues short of the end of the CDR3; the missing end is completed from the germline J gene. V is TRBV6-1 and J is TRBJ1-2, with TRBD1 matching 9 bases. The CDR3 is 15 residues long. V shed 2 bases and J 7 bases; nucleotides not matched to a gene: 8. Germline V gene sequence: CDR1 MNHNS, CDR2 SASEGT. The sequenced CDR3 bases are TGTGCCAGCAGTGAAAGGACAGGGGTCCCAGTTGGC. It translates to CASSERTGVPVG. The whole CDR3 reads CASSERTGVPVGYTF.

Remarks on this clone: From the germline J gene comes the end of the CDR3, since the read stops 3 residues before it. The V gene is TRBV19, the J gene TRBJ2-7, with TRBD1 identical over 9 bases. V shed 5 bases and J 2 bases; nucleotides not matched to a gene: 4. The germline V gene encodes CDR1 LNHDA and CDR2 SQIVND (reference sequence). The CDR3 sequence is 14 residues long. The part of the CDR3 DNA that was read is TGTGCCAGTAGTCCCAGGACAGGGGCCTACGAG. It codes for CASSPRTGAYE. The entire CDR3 protein is CASSPRTGAYEQYF.

As concerns this clone: The sequenced fragment ends 3 residues before the CDR3 boundary, so the rest is inferred from the germline J gene. The chain combines TRBV11-1 with TRBJ2-7, with 7 nucleotides matching TRBD1. Losses at the gene ends were 5 bases for V and 6 bases for J; bases not matched to a gene: 10. The CDR3 has 14 residues. In germline, CDR1 is SGHAT, CDR2 FQDESV (reference sequence). Partial CDR3 DNA: TGTGCCAGCAGCCGGGACAGCACAAGGGGCGAG. Translated: CASSRDSTRGE. The full CDR3 sequence reads CASSRDSTRGEQYF. Based on the CDR3 plus reference TRBV11-1 and TRBJ2-7, the full variable domain is EAEVAQSPRYKITEKSQAVAFWCDPISGHATLYWYRQILGQGPELLVQFQDESVVDDSQLPKDRFSAERLKGVDSTLKIQPAELGDSAMYLCASSRDSTRGEQYFGPGTRLTVT.

A remark on this clone: The read is 3 residues too short to cover the CDR3 end, so that end is filled in from the germline J gene. This sequence joins TRBV19 and TRBJ1-2, with D maybe TRBD1 (6 bases). CDR1 and CDR2 (germline): LNHDA, SQIVND (reference sequence). The CDR3 has 14 amino acids. The CDR3 bases that were read are TGTGCCAGTAGTATCGGGGGGGCGAACTACGAC. Translating gives CASSIGGANYD. The whole CDR3 region reads CASSIGGANYDYTF. The full variable domain, with the rest looked up from reference TRBV19 and TRBJ1-2, is DGGITQSPKYLFRKEGQNVTLSCEQNLNHDAMYWYRQDPGQGLRLIYYSQIVNDFQKGDIAEGYSVSREKKESFPLTVTSAQKNPTAFYLCASSIGGANYDYTFGSGTRLTVV.

As to this clone: With the read ending 3 residues before the CDR3 end, the germline J gene is used to fill in that end. The chain carries TRBV20-1 and TRBJ2-5; 13 bases agree with TRBD2. The germline V gene encodes CDR1 DFQATT and CDR2 SNEGSKA (reference sequence). Unmatched junction bases numbered 10, after V lost 3 bases and J lost 3 bases. The CDR3 sequence is 17 residues long. The CDR3 sequence: CSASGGTSGTFKETQYF. CDR3 DNA, as far as it was read: TGCAGTGCTAGTGGGGGGACTAGCGGGACCTTTAAAGAGACC.

Partial CDR3 DNA: TGCGCCAGCAGCCAAGAGACAGGGGGCTACGAG. Its protein is CASSQETGGYE. The whole CDR3 protein is CASSQETGGYEQYF. This chain joins TRBV4-1 and TRBJ2-7, with 9 bases fitting TRBD1. The read stops 3 residues short of the end of the CDR3; the missing end is completed from the germline J gene. CDR3 size: 14 residues. Germline V gene data show CDR1 as MGHRA and CDR2 as YSYEKL. J lost 3 bases, V lost 0 bases, and 0 bases had no gene match.

Turning to this clone: The sequenced fragment ends 3 residues before the CDR3 boundary, so the rest is inferred from the germline J gene. The chain carries TRBV7-3 and TRBJ2-1; maybe TRBD1 (5 bases). The V end was cut by 0 bases, the J end by 6 bases, with 6 bases between. The CDR3 extends over 13 amino acids. Germline V gene data show CDR1 as SGHTA and CDR2 as FQGTGA. Partial CDR3 DNA: TGTGCCAGCAGCTTAACAGACAGCAATGAG. Its translation: CASSLTDSNE. The entire CDR3 protein is CASSLTDSNEQFF.

On this clone: The read finishes 3 residues shy of the CDR3 end, and the germline J gene is used to complete it. The V call is TRBV20-1, the J call TRBJ1-6, with 8 bases that match TRBD1. V gave up 3 bases and J gave up 8 bases; unmatched junction bases: 3. This CDR3 has 13 amino acids. Germline CDR1 reads DFQATT; CDR2 reads SNEGSKA (reference sequence). This chain's CDR3 is CSASRGRDSPLHF. Partial CDR3 DNA: TGCAGTGCTAGCAGGGGGCGCGATTCACCC.

On this clone itself: With the read ending 3 residues before the CDR3 end, the germline J gene is used to fill in that end. The chain uses TRBV7-6 and TRBJ1-2; D possibly corresponds to TRBD1 (6 bases). The CDR3 totals 13 residues. The germline CDR1 and CDR2 sequences are SGHVS and FNYEAQ. CDR3 bases read: TGTGCCAGCAGCTCGGATAACAGGGACGAC. Translated, it gives CASSSDNRDD. The full CDR3 protein reads CASSSDNRDDYTF.

Note on this clone: With the read ending 3 residues before the CDR3 end, the germline J gene is used to fill in that end. The chain carries TRBV2 and TRBJ2-7; D may be TRBD1 (5 bases). V dropped 11 bases and J dropped 0 bases, with 14 bases sitting between them. Germline CDR1 reads SNHLY; CDR2 reads FYNNEI. This CDR3 spans 13 amino acids. CDR3 sequence reads: CAGKEQVSYEQYF. The part of the CDR3 DNA that was read is TGTGCCGGTAAAGAACAGGTCTCCTACGAG.

About this clone: The sequence runs out 3 residues before the end of the CDR3; the remainder is reconstructed from the germline J gene. The gene calls are TRBV5-1 and TRBJ2-5; 10 bases are shared with TRBD1. V shed 2 bases, J shed 3 bases, and the junction held 4 bases outside the gene matches. The CDR3 runs 15 residues. Germline CDR1 is SGHRS and CDR2 is YFSETQ. CDR3 bases read: TGCGCCAGCAGCTTAATGGGACAGGGGAAAGAGACC. Protein product: CASSLMGQGKET. The CDR3 as a whole reads CASSLMGQGKETQYF.

For this clone: The read terminates 3 residues ahead of where the CDR3 ends, so the germline J gene completes it. The genes are TRBV19 and TRBJ1-1; 8 bases match TRBD1. The germline V gene has CDR1 LNHDA and CDR2 SQIVND (reference sequence). The length of the CDR3 is 14 residues. Trimming cost V 1 base and J 4 bases; bases outside gene matches: 2. The sequenced CDR3 bases are TGTGCCAGTAGTATAGGGGACAGGATCACTGAA. As protein: CASSIGDRITE. The whole CDR3 reads CASSIGDRITEAFF.

Points on this clone: The read comes to an end 3 residues before the CDR3 does, leaving the germline J gene to fill in the end. The V call is TRBV5-6, the J call TRBJ2-7; D not resolved. This CDR3 has 13 residues. V lost 3 bases to trimming and J lost 5 bases, with 12 bases between them. The germline V gene has CDR1 SGHDT and CDR2 YYEEEE. CDR3 in amino acids: CASSYGRRNEQYF. CDR3 DNA, as far as it was read: TGTGCCAGCAGCTATGGCAGGAGAAACGAG.

The part of the CDR3 DNA that was read is TGTGCCAGCAGCCAAGATATTTTTCGGGGGGCCTACGAG. It yields the protein CASSQDIFRGAYE. The CDR3, in full, reads CASSQDIFRGAYEQYF. The rearrangement links TRBV4-2 to TRBJ2-7; 7 positions match TRBD2. The DNA ends 3 residues before the CDR3 does, and the rest of the CDR3 is filled in from the germline J gene. The J segment lost 2 bases and the V segment lost 0 bases, leaving 7 bases of the junction unmatched. The CDR3 extends over 16 amino acids. Germline loops: CDR1 LGHNA, CDR2 YNFKEQ.

As regards this clone: With the read ending 3 residues before the CDR3 end, the germline J gene is used to fill in that end. The genes are TRBV7-2 and TRBJ2-7; weak D call: TRBD2 (6 bases). CDR1 and CDR2 from the germline V gene are SGHTA and FQGNSA. The CDR3 is 15 residues long. V gave up 1 base and J gave up 0 bases, with 10 bases separating them. Partial CDR3 DNA: TGTGCCAGCAGCTTAGTTGGGGGGAGCTCCTACGAG. Amino acids: CASSLVGGSSYE. The whole CDR3 sequence reads CASSLVGGSSYEQYF.

Comments on this clone: The missing CDR3 end, 3 residues past where the read stops, is filled in from the germline J gene. The V gene is TRBV5-4, the J gene TRBJ2-5; D possibly corresponds to TRBD1 (6 bases). V lost 0 bases, J lost 5 bases, and 11 bases lay in between. This CDR3 is built from 14 residues. Germline V gene lookup returns CDR1 SGHNT and CDR2 YYREEE (reference sequence). CDR3 bases read: TGTGCCAGCAGCTTGGACCCCACAGGGGAGACC. It is translated as CASSLDPTGET. The complete CDR3 protein is CASSLDPTGETQYF.

Comments on this clone: Read coverage stops 3 residues before the CDR3 terminus; the germline J gene supplies the remainder. The chain links TRBV10-1 to TRBJ1-1; D not certain. V was cut by 2 bases and J by 0 bases, with 10 bases left in between. Germline CDR1 is WNHNN and CDR2 is SYGVQD (reference sequence). CDR3 length: 15 amino acids. The sequenced CDR3 bases are TGCGCCAGCAGTGAGCGGCGGGGTATGAACACTGAA. This gives the protein CASSERRGMNTE. From start to end, the CDR3 is CASSERRGMNTEAFF.